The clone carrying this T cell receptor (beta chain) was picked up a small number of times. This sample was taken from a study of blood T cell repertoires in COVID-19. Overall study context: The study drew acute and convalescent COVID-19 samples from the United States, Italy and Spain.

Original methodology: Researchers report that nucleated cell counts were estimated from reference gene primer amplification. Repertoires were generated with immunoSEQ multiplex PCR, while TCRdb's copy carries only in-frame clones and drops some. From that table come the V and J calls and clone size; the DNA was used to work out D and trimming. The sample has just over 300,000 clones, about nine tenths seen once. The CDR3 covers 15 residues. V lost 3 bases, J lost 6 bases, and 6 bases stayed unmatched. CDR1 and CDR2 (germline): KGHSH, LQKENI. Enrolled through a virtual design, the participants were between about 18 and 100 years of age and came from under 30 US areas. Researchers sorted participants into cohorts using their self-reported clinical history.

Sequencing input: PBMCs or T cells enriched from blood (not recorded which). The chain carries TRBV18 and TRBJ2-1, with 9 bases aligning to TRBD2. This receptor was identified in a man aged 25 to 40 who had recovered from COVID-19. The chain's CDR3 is CASSPGLARPNEQFF. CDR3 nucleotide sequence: TGTGCCAGCTCACCGGGACTAGCTAGACCCAATGAGCAGTTCTTC.